Shown below are 7 T cell receptor beta chains from a single sample sequenced in a study of early T cells in non-severe SARS-CoV-2 infection. MiXCR, run by TCRdb on the 5' RACE reads, gives a single entry per CDR3 protein. This sample has tens of thousands of distinct CDR3 sequences, with 5% found just once. The sequencing here drew on whole blood, taken at baseline. Every receptor here comes from an adult who was a healthcare worker with PCR-confirmed SARS-CoV-2 infection or an uninfected control (not recorded which).

This clonotype was counted at least ten times. The chain is built from TRBV7-3 and TRBJ1-1; no clear D gene. The CDR3 extends over 13 amino acids. Germline values: CDR1 SGHTA, CDR2 FQGTGA. V was pared by 2 bases and J by 2 bases, with 6 bases between. CDR3 loop: CASSLGENTEAFF. The DNA for the CDR3 is TGTGCCAGCAGCTTAGGTGAAAACACTGAAGCTTTCTTT. Drawing the rest from reference TRBV7-3 and TRBJ1-1, the complete variable domain is GAGVSQTPSNKVTEKGKYVELRCDPISGHTALYWYRQSLGQGPEFLIYFQGTGAADDSGLPNDRFFAVRPEGSVSTLKIQRTERGDSAVYLCASSLGENTEAFFGQGTRLTVV.

This clonotype was detected ten times or more. CDR3 DNA sequence: TGCAGTGCTAGAGATTCTAGCGGGAGGGACAACACCGGGGAGCTGTTTTTT. It yields the protein CSARDSSGRDNTGELFF. The genes are TRBV20-1 and TRBJ2-2; 12 bases map to TRBD2. V trimming: 0 bases; J trimming: 2 bases; junction bases outside the gene matches: 4. This CDR3 has 17 residues. CDR1 DFQATT and CDR2 SNEGSKA come from the germline V gene (reference sequence).

The chain couples TRBV5-6 to TRBJ1-6; D is unresolved. Between the trimmed V and J ends, which lost 4 bases and 11 bases, there was a span of 13 bases. This CDR3 region has 13 residues. CDR1 SGHDT and CDR2 YYEEEE come from the germline V gene. The CDR3 nucleotides are TGTGCCAGCAGCCCGGCGGACCTGACACCCCTCCACTTT. It is translated as CASSPADLTPLHF.

This clonotype has ten or more counts. The chain couples TRBV30 to TRBJ1-1; D uncertain. CDR3 length: 14 residues. The germline V gene has CDR1 GTSNPN and CDR2 SVGIG (reference sequence). V dropped 1 base and J dropped 6 bases, with 15 bases sitting between them. The CDR3 spells CAWSALAATSEAFF. The CDR3 DNA sequence: TGTGCCTGGAGTGCCTTGGCGGCTACCTCTGAAGCTTTCTTT.

This clonotype was seen ten or more times. This sequence joins TRBV12-3 or TRBV12-4 and TRBJ2-7; possible D gene TRBD1, 6 bases. V lost 2 bases and J 1 base, leaving 9 bases between the germline ends. This CDR3 spans 14 amino acids. The CDR3 DNA follows: TGTGCCAGCAGTTTAAAAGGGACATCCTACGAGCAGTACTTC. Its protein product is CASSLKGTSYEQYF.

This clonotype was found many times. J is TRBJ1-3 and V is TRBV29-1; D is undetermined. CDR3 size: 15 residues. Germline-derived CDR1 and CDR2 are SQVTM and ANQGSEA. Trimming took off 5 bases at V and 0 bases at J, with 14 bases between the two ends. In DNA form, the CDR3 reads TGCAGCGTTCTAAAGGACGTGAGCTCTGGAAACACCATATATTTT. It codes for CSVLKDVSSGNTIYF.

This clonotype was detected only a few times. J is TRBJ2-7 and V is TRBV28; D is undetermined. Germline-derived CDR1 and CDR2 are MDHEN and SYDVKM. CDR3 length: 15 residues. The ends were cut back, 8 bases at V and 1 base at J, with 18 bases in the middle. DNA for the CDR3: TGTGCCAGCTCCCGAGCCGGCGGCCCGTCCTACGAGCAGTACTTC. Protein: CASSRAGGPSYEQYF.